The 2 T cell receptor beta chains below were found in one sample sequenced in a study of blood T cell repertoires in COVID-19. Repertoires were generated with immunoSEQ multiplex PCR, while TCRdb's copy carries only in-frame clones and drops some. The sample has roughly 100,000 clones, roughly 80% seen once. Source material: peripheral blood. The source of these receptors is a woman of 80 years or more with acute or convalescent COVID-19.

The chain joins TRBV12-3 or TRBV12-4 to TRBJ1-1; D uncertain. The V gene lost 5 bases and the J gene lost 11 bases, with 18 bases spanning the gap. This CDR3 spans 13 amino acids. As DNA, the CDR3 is TGTGCCAGCAGTACCTCCCGGGCTGGCGGGGCTTTCTTT. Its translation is CASSTSRAGGAFF.

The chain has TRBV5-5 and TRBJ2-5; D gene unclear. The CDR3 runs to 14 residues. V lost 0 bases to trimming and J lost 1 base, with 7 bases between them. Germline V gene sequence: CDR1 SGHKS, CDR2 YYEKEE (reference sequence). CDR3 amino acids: CASSLGATQETQYF. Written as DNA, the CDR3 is TGTGCCAGCAGCTTGGGGGCTACCCAAGAGACCCAGTACTTC.